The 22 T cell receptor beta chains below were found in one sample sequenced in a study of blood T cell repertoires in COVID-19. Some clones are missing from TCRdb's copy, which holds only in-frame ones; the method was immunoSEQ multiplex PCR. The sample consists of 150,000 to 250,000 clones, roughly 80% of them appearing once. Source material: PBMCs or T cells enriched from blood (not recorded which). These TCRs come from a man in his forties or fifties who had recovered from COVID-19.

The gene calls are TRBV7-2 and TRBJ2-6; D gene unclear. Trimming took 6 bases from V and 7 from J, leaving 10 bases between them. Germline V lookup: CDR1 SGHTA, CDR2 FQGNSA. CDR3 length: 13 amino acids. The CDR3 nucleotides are TGTGCCAGCAGGTCCGCGGCTGCCAACGTCCTGACTTTC. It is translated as CASRSAAANVLTF.

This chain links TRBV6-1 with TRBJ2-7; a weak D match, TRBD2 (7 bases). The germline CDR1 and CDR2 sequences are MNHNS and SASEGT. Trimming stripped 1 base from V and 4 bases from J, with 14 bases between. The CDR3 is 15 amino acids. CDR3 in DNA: TGTGCCAGCAGTGAAGGACTCGGGGGGCGGTACGAGCAGTACTTC. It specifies CASSEGLGGRYEQYF.

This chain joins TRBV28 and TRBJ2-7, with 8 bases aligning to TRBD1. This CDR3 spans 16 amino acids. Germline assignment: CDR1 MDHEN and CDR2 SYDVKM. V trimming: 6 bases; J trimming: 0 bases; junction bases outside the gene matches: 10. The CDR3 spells CASRGTGSPSSYEQYF. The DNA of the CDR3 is TGTGCCAGCAGGGGGACAGGTTCCCCGAGCTCCTACGAGCAGTACTTC.

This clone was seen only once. CDR3 sequence: CASSHQSGQGAGGYTF. The CDR3 DNA reads as TGCGCCAGCAGCCACCAATCGGGACAGGGGGCGGGCGGCTACACCTTC. This rearrangement joins TRBV4-3 to TRBJ1-2, with 12 bases identical to TRBD1. Trimming at V came to 3 bases and at J to 8 bases, leaving 10 bases not matched to a gene. CDR3 size: 16 residues. The V gene's germline CDR1 is LGHNA and CDR2 YSLEER.

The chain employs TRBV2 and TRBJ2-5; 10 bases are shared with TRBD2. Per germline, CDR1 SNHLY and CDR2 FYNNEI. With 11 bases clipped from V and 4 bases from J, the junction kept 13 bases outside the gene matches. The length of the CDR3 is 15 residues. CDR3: CAVKRGLALRETQYF. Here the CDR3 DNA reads TGTGCCGTAAAACGGGGACTAGCGTTGAGAGAGACCCAGTACTTC.

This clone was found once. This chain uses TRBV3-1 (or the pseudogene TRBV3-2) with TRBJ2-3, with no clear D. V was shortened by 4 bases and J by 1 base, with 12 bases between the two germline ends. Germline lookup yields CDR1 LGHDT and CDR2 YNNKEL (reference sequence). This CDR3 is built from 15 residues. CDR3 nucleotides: TGTGCCAGCAGCCTCCAGGTTATTGGCACAGATACGCAGTATTTT. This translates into CASSLQVIGTDTQYF.

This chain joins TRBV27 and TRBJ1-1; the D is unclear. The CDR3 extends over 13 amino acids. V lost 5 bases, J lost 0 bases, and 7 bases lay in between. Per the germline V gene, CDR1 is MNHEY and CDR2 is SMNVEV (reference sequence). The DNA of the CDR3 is TGTGCCAGCAGTCCAGAAATGAACACTGAAGCTTTCTTT. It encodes CASSPEMNTEAFF.

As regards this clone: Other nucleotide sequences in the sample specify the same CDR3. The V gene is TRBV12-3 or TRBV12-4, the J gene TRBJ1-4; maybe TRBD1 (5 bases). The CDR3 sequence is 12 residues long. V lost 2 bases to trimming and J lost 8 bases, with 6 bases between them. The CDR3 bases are TGTGCCAGCAGTTTACGGGGGGAAAAACTGTTTTTT. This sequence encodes CASSLRGEKLFF.

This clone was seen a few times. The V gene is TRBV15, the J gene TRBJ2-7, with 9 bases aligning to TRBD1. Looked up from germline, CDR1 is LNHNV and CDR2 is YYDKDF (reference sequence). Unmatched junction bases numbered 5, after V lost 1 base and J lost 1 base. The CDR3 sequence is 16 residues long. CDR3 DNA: TGTGCCACCAGCAGAGTCGTGACAGGGGGTTCCTACGAGCAGTACTTC. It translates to CATSRVVTGGSYEQYF.

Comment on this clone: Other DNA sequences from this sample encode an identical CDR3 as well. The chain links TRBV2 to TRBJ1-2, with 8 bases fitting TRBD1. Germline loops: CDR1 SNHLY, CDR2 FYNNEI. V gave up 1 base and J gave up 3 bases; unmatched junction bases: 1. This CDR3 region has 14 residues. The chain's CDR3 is CASSEDRGDYGYTF. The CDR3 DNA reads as TGTGCCAGCAGTGAAGACAGGGGGGACTATGGCTACACCTTC.

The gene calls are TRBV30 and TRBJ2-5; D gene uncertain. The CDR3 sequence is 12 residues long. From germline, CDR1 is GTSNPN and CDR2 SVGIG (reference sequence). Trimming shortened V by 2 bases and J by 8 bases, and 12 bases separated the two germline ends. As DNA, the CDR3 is TGTGCCTGGAGTCCAACGAGCCCTACCCAGTACTTC. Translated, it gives CAWSPTSPTQYF. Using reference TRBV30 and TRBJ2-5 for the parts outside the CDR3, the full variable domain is SQTIHQWPATLVQPVGSPLSLECTVEGTSNPNLYWYRQAAGRGLQLLFYSVGIGQISSEVPQNLSASRPQDRQFILSSKKLLLSDSGFYLCAWSPTSPTQYFGPGTRLLVL.

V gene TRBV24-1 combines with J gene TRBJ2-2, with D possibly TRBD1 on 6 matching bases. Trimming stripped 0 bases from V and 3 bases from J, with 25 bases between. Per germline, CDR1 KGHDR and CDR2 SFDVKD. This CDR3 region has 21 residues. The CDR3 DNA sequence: TGTGCCACCAGTGATTTGTACCCGGAAAGGTCGGGGAAGGGGGACACCGGGGAGCTGTTTTTT. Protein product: CATSDLYPERSGKGDTGELFF.

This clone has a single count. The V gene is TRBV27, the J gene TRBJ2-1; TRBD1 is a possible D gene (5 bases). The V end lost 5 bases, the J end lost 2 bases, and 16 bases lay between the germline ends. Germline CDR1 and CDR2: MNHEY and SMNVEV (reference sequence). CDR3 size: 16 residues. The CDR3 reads CASSHTGNIPYNEQFF. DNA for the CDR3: TGTGCCAGCAGTCACACAGGAAATATTCCCTACAATGAGCAGTTCTTC.

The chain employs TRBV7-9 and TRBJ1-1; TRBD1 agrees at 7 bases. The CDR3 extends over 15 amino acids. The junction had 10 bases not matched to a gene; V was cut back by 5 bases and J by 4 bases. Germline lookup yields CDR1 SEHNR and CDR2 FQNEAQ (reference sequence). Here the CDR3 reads CASSRNKGAFTEAFF. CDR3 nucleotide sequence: TGTGCCAGCAGCCGAAATAAGGGGGCCTTCACTGAAGCTTTCTTT.

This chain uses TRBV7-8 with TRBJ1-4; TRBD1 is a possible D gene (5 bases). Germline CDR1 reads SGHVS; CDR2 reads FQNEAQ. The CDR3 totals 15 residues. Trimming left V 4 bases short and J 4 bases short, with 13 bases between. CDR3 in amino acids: CASSSRTRNNEKLFF. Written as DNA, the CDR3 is TGTGCCAGCAGCTCGCGGACAAGAAATAATGAAAAACTGTTTTTT.

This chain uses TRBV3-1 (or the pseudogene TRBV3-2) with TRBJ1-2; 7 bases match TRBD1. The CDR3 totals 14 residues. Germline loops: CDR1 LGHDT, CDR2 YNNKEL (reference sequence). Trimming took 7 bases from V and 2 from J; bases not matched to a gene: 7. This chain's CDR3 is CASTPLTGNYGYTF. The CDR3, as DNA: TGTGCCAGCACCCCCTTGACAGGGAACTATGGCTACACCTTC.

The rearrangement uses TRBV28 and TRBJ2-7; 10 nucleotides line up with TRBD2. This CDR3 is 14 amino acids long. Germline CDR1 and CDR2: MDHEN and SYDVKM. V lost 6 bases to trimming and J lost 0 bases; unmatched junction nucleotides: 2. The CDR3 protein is CASRIAGGSYEQYF. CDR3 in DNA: TGTGCCAGCAGGATAGCGGGGGGCTCCTACGAGCAGTACTTC.

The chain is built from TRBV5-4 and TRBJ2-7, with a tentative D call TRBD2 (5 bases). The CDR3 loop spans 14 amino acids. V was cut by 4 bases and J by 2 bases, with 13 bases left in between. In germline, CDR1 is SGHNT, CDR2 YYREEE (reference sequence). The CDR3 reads CASSVLGLTYEQYF. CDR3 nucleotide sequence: TGTGCCAGCAGCGTCCTCGGACTTACCTACGAGCAGTACTTC. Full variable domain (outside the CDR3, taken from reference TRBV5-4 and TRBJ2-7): ETGVTQSPTHLIKTRGQQVTLRCSSQSGHNTVSWYQQALGQGPQFIFQYYREEENGRGNFPPRFSGLQFPNYSSELNVNALELDDSALYLCASSVLGLTYEQYFGPGTRLTVT.

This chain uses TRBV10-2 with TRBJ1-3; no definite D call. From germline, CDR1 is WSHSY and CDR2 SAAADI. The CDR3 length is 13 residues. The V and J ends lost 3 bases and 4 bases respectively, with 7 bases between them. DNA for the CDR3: TGCGCCAGCAGTGACGGGGAGGGAAACACCATATATTTT. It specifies CASSDGEGNTIYF.

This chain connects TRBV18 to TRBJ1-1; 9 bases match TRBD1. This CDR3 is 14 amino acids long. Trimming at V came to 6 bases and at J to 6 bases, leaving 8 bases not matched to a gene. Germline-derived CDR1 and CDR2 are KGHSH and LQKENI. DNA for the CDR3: TGTGCCAGCTCCCCAGTACAGGGGGCAGCTGAAGCTTTCTTT. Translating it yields CASSPVQGAAEAFF.

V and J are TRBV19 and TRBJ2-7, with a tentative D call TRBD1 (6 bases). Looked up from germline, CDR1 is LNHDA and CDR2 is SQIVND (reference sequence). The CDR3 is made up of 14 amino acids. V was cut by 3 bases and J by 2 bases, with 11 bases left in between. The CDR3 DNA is TGTGCCAGTAGTATTGCAGGGGACCCCTACGAGCAGTACTTC. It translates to CASSIAGDPYEQYF.

In DNA, the CDR3 is TGTGCCAGCAGCATGGACACCGTCTCCTACGAGCAGTACTTC. Amino acid sequence: CASSMDTVSYEQYF. The V call is TRBV7-2, the J call TRBJ2-7; TRBD1 is a possible D gene (5 bases). The V gene's germline CDR1 is SGHTA and CDR2 FQGNSA. The CDR3 covers 14 residues. The V end lost 5 bases, the J end lost 0 bases, and 11 bases lay between the germline ends.